The 5 T cell receptor beta chains below come from one sample, sequenced in a study of CXCR3-negative and CXCR3-positive naive CD8 T cells. TRB cDNA libraries were made by UMI-labeled 5' RACE. TCRdb re-called the 5' RACE reads and shows each CDR3 protein once, DNA omitted. The listing records more than 65,000 distinct CDR3 sequences. Material: naive CXCR3- CD8+ T cells from blood. Subset denoted: CD45RO-CCR7+CD27+CD95- naive CD8+ T cells lacking CXCR3 (TNR3-). The source is a human donor in good health. Some clones in this sample may be carry-over from other donors' samples.

V is TRBV29-1 and J is TRBJ2-3; the TCRdb call, TRBD1, lacks DNA for checking. The length of the CDR3 is 13 residues. The germline V gene has CDR1 SQVTM and CDR2 ANQGSEA. The CDR3 protein is CSESGDLTDTQYF.

The chain is built from TRBV4-1 and TRBJ2-7; TCRdb's D call of TRBD1 is untestable without DNA. Germline values: CDR1 MGHRA, CDR2 YSYEKL. The CDR3 has 15 residues. CDR3 protein: CASSQGVTGTYEQYF.

The gene calls are TRBV7-9 and TRBJ2-7. Germline CDR1 SEHNR, CDR2 FQNEAQ (reference sequence). The CDR3 spans 13 residues. The CDR3 here is CASSDRSSYEQYF.

The V and J genes are TRBV29-1 and TRBJ2-6. This CDR3 region has 15 residues. Germline V lookup: CDR1 SQVTM, CDR2 ANQGSEA. This CDR3 is CSVESTSDGANVLTF.

The chain combines TRBV12-3 or TRBV12-4 with TRBJ2-1. The CDR3 contains 11 residues. CDR3 loop: CASSLGHEQFF.